This TCR beta chain was sequenced in a study of cytomegalovirus exposure and HLA in healthy donors. Separation from the roughly 700-subject first cohort characterized the roughly 120-subject validation cohort, to which the donors belonged. Profiled with immunoSEQ multiplex PCR; TCRdb holds only in-frame clones, not every one. The sample lists fewer than 130,000 clones, approximately 88% occurring once. General study points: The classifier, whose performance was assessed in both the original and validation cohorts, reportedly diagnosed cytomegalovirus status with high specificity and sensitivity. A list of more than 150 TCR beta chains associated with cytomegalovirus was given.

With respect to this clone: What it binds is unknown.

The CDR3 extends over 13 amino acids. V was shortened by 4 bases and J by 6 bases, with 12 bases between the two germline ends. In germline, CDR1 is LNHDA, CDR2 SQIVND (reference sequence). This TCR derives from a woman aged 25 to 39 in good health and CMV-seropositive. Material: PBMCs. The V call is TRBV19, the J call TRBJ1-2; a weak D match, TRBD1 (5 bases). The CDR3 protein is CASSKAGTDGYTF. As DNA, the CDR3 is TGTGCCAGTAGTAAAGCAGGGACTGATGGCTACACCTTC.